This T cell receptor beta chain came from a study of a mutant IDH1 vaccine in newly diagnosed glioma. On the study more broadly: Vaccination began 4-6 weeks post radiotherapy alone, or with temozolomide cycles. Males made up approximately 60% and females about 40% of treated patients, whose mean age was approximately 43 years. Patients arrived already treated with radiotherapy, temozolomide, or both, most having had both.

Specified time point: week 23, last vaccination. Vaccination used 300 ug of mutant IDH1 20-mer peptide per dose, with topical imiquimod. Sequencing used immunoSEQ multiplex PCR; TCRdb keeps in-frame clones, though not all of them. The sample consists of 70,000 to 95,000 clones, around 83% of them appearing once. Remarks on this clone: Its antigen is unidentified.

There are 12 residues in the CDR3. The ends were cut back, 6 bases at V and 5 bases at J, with 10 bases in the middle. Germline V gene sequence: CDR1 SGHAT, CDR2 FQNNGV. The rearrangement uses TRBV11-2 and TRBJ1-2; no clear D gene. This material consisted of PBMCs, taken from a glioma patient whose treatment included an IDH1 peptide vaccine. This TCR came from a woman in her 50s with glioma. This chain's CDR3 is CASRDLFYGYTF. Written as DNA, the CDR3 is TGTGCCAGCAGGGACCTATTTTATGGCTACACCTTC.